These T cell receptor beta chains were read from a single sample in a study of graft-versus-host responses after intestinal transplantation. Only in-frame clones appear in the TCRdb table, and some are missing; sequencing was by immunoSEQ multiplex PCR. Counted here are some 40,000 clones, about nine tenths occurring once; the ten biggest clones make up roughly 7.1%. The material sequenced was PBMCs, taken 267 days after transplant. These receptors were obtained from a human patient who received an intestinal transplant, so some T cells may come from the graft donor. Each CDR3 is given with its conserved first and last residue. The D gene is left open where the match is weak. Some rows mark clone size as missing; the rest say once, few, many or name a class of expanded clone.

TRBV29-1,NA,NA,TRBJ2-5,CSVLLEGIRETQYF,TGCAGCGTTCTTTTGGAAGGAATTCGAGAGACCCAGTACTTC
TRBV11-2,once,NA,TRBJ2-3,CASSLVVTDTQYF,TGTGCCAGCAGCTTAGTAGTTACAGATACGCAGTATTTT
TRBV13,NA,NA,TRBJ2-2,CASSLYLGNTGELFF,TGTGCCAGCAGCTTATATCTGGGGAACACCGGGGAGCTGTTTTTT
TRBV5-8,NA,NA,TRBJ1-2,CASSFGQMIYGYTF,TGTGCCAGCAGCTTTGGACAGATGATCTATGGCTACACCTTC
TRBV7-2,NA,TRBD1,TRBJ2-7,CASSPRTGSYEQYF,TGTGCCAGCAGCCCTAGGACAGGATCCTACGAGCAGTACTTC
TRBV5-6,NA,NA,TRBJ1-3,CASSLLSDSSNTIYF,TGTGCCAGCAGCTTGCTCTCGGACTCTTCAAACACCATATATTTT
TRBV7-2,NA,NA,TRBJ2-1,CASSPLIASYNEQFF,TGTGCCAGCAGCCCGCTTATTGCCTCCTACAATGAGCAGTTCTTC
TRBV29-1,NA,TRBD1,TRBJ1-1,CSGSTGRTEAFF,TGCAGCGGATCGACAGGGAGGACTGAAGCTTTCTTT
TRBV4-2,once,TRBD1,TRBJ1-1,CASSPEGARNTEAFF,TGTGCCAGCAGCCCGGAGGGGGCGAGGAACACTGAAGCTTTCTTT
TRBV11-2,NA,TRBD1,TRBJ2-5,CASRPQGREETQYF,TGTGCCAGCAGGCCACAGGGGCGGGAAGAGACCCAGTACTTC
TRBV4-1,NA,TRBD2,TRBJ2-5,CASSQDKAGGPWETQYF,TGCGCCAGCAGCCAAGATAAAGCGGGGGGGCCCTGGGAGACCCAGTACTTC
TRBV7-6,NA,NA,TRBJ1-6,CASSLAESYNSPLHF,TGTGCCAGCAGCTTAGCCGAATCCTATAATTCACCCCTCCACTTT
TRBV20-1,NA,NA,TRBJ2-3,CSGGGGDTQYF,TGCAGTGGTGGGGGAGGAGATACGCAGTATTTT
TRBV5-6,once,NA,TRBJ2-1,CASSSFPEGNRNEQFF,TGTGCCAGCAGCTCCTTTCCGGAGGGGAATAGGAATGAGCAGTTCTTC
TRBV5-4,NA,TRBD2,TRBJ2-1,CASSLGSGGAYNEQFF,TGTGCCAGCAGCTTGGGCAGCGGGGGGGCTTACAATGAGCAGTTCTTC
TRBV7-8,NA,TRBD1,TRBJ1-1,CASSLVGSGGVRNTEAFF,TGTGCCAGCAGCTTAGTTGGTTCAGGGGGTGTCAGGAACACTGAAGCTTTCTTT
TRBV18,NA,NA,TRBJ2-5,CASSPQTDGGTQYF,TGTGCCAGCTCACCCCAAACGGACGGAGGGACCCAGTACTTC
TRBV9,once,TRBD1,TRBJ2-2,CASSKQGAGGELFF,TGTGCCAGCAGCAAACAGGGGGCGGGCGGGGAGCTGTTTTTT
TRBV11-2,few,NA,TRBJ1-6,CASSLVGGFNSPLHF,TGTGCCAGCAGCTTAGTGGGGGGTTTTAATTCACCCCTCCACTTT
TRBV6-5,NA,NA,TRBJ1-2,CASSYSSPANYGYTF,TGTGCCAGCAGTTACTCTTCGCCGGCTAACTATGGCTACACCTTC
TRBV4-1,NA,TRBD2,TRBJ2-3,CASSRLAGDIDTQYF,TGCGCCAGCAGCCGACTAGCGGGGGATATAGATACGCAGTATTTT
TRBV4-1,NA,NA,TRBJ1-3,CASSPPGAGNTIYF,TGCGCCAGCAGTCCTCCGGGGGCTGGAAACACCATATATTTT
TRBV7-3,NA,TRBD2,TRBJ2-5,CASSLTSGRQETQYF,TGTGCCAGCAGCTTAACTAGCGGGAGGCAAGAGACCCAGTACTTC